The 32 T cell receptor beta chains below all came from one sample that was sequenced in a study of blood T cell repertoires in COVID-19. The repertoire was sequenced with immunoSEQ multiplex PCR; TCRdb's copy has only in-frame clones and lacks some. The sample comprises roughly 98,000 clones, 85% to 95% of which are singletons, and roughly 6.4% rests with the top ten. The sequencing sample was made of peripheral blood. These receptor sequences come from an older woman with active COVID-19.

The chain is built from TRBV10-3 and TRBJ2-5; maybe TRBD2 (6 bases). The germline V gene has CDR1 ENHRY and CDR2 SYGVKD. The V end lost 7 bases, the J end lost 2 bases, and 17 bases lay between the germline ends. The CDR3 sequence is 15 residues long. CDR3 DNA: TGTGCCATCACCAAACCCCGGGGGTCACAAGAGACCCAGTACTTC. Translated, it gives CAITKPRGSQETQYF.

CDR3 nucleotides: TGTGCCTGGAGTGTAGCGGGGGGGCCCAATGAGCAGTTCTTC. This codes for CAWSVAGGPNEQFF. This chain joins TRBV30 and TRBJ2-1, with TRBD2 matching 10 bases. Germline values: CDR1 GTSNPN, CDR2 SVGIG (reference sequence). Trimming removed 0 bases from V and 6 bases from J; junction bases left unmatched: 2. There are 14 residues in the CDR3.

This chain joins TRBV9 and TRBJ1-1; D is possibly TRBD1 (5 bases). The V end was cut by 4 bases, the J end by 3 bases, with 10 bases between. Germline-derived CDR1 and CDR2 are SGDLS and YYNGEE. This CDR3 is built from 13 residues. Written as DNA, the CDR3 is TGTGCCAGCAGCTTTGGGGCTCACACTGAAGCTTTCTTT. Translated, it gives CASSFGAHTEAFF.

This chain joins TRBV5-1 and TRBJ2-2; D remains ambiguous. Germline-derived CDR1 and CDR2 are SGHRS and YFSETQ. V lost 4 bases, J lost 7 bases, and 14 bases lay in between. This CDR3 spans 14 amino acids. This chain's CDR3 is CASSPRGANGELFF. The CDR3 DNA is TGCGCCAGCAGCCCCCGAGGCGCTAACGGGGAGCTGTTTTTT.

The V gene is TRBV10-2, the J gene TRBJ2-2; D ambiguous. The germline V gene encodes CDR1 WSHSY and CDR2 SAAADI. V lost 4 bases and J lost 0, with 6 bases in between. This CDR3 spans 14 amino acids. Here the CDR3 DNA reads TGCGCCAGCAGTGCCCTATCGAACACCGGGGAGCTGTTTTTT. Its translation is CASSALSNTGELFF.

The chain uses TRBV6-5 and TRBJ1-1; 7 bases fit TRBD1. Germline lookup yields CDR1 MNHEY and CDR2 SVGAGI. CDR3 length equals 13 residues. J was trimmed by 3 bases and V by 7 bases; bases with no gene match: 5. The CDR3 DNA is TGTGCCAGCAACCCCAGGGGGGACACTGAAGCTTTCTTT. As protein: CASNPRGDTEAFF.

The V call is TRBV27, the J call TRBJ2-1, with 16 nucleotides matching TRBD2. The V gene end was trimmed by 1 base and the J gene end by 0 bases; junction bases not matched to a gene: 15. The CDR3 length is 23 residues. CDR1 is MNHEY and CDR2 is SMNVEV in the germline V gene (reference sequence). The CDR3 here is CASSLLGGGGLAGGPSSYNEQFF. In nucleotides, the CDR3 is TGTGCCAGCAGTTTATTGGGGGGAGGGGGACTAGCGGGAGGGCCGAGCTCCTACAATGAGCAGTTCTTC.

The rearrangement links TRBV7-3 to TRBJ2-1; 12 bases fit TRBD2. V was pared by 5 bases and J by 9 bases, with 8 bases of the junction left unmatched. This CDR3 is built from 15 residues. Germline loops: CDR1 SGHTA, CDR2 FQGTGA. CDR3 sequence reads: CASSPRTSGTLEQFF. The CDR3, as DNA: TGTGCCAGCAGCCCGCGGACTAGCGGGACTCTTGAGCAGTTCTTC.

This sequence joins TRBV27 and TRBJ2-1; D ambiguous. CDR3 size: 12 residues. V was shortened by 6 bases and J by 4 bases, with 7 bases between the two germline ends. CDR1 is MNHEY, CDR2 SMNVEV, per germline (reference sequence). DNA of the CDR3: TGTGCCAGCAGCTCGGAGTACAATGAGCAGTTCTTC. Its protein product is CASSSEYNEQFF.

The genes are TRBV24-1 and TRBJ2-1; 10 nucleotides agree with TRBD1. V dropped 3 bases and J dropped 9; count of bases not matched to a gene: 13. The V gene's germline CDR1 is KGHDR and CDR2 SFDVKD. The CDR3 sequence is 17 residues long. CDR3 bases: TGTGCCACCAGTGATCCCGGACAGGGGGATACCCCGGGTGAGCAGTTCTTC. It is translated as CATSDPGQGDTPGEQFF.

The chain joins TRBV6-6 to TRBJ2-2; TRBD1 might be the D (6 bases). This CDR3 has 15 amino acids. Germline CDR1 MNHNY, CDR2 SVGAGI (reference sequence). V was clipped by 5 bases and J by 4 bases, with 14 bases between them. The CDR3: CASSPTGSGTGELFF. In DNA, the CDR3 is TGTGCCAGCAGTCCGACAGGATCCGGCACCGGGGAGCTGTTTTTT.

The chain joins TRBV13 to TRBJ1-2, with D unresolved. The germline gives CDR1 PRHDT, CDR2 FYEKMQ (reference sequence). This CDR3 contains 15 residues. Trimming took off 5 bases at V and 3 bases at J, with 16 bases between the two ends. This CDR3 reads CASSLEAGSYYGYTF. As DNA, the CDR3 is TGTGCCAGCAGCCTAGAGGCGGGATCCTACTATGGCTACACCTTC. The full variable domain, completed using reference TRBV13 and TRBJ1-2, is AAGVIQSPRHLIKEKRETATLKCYPIPRHDTVYWYQQGPGQDPQFLISFYEKMQSDKGSIPDRFSAQQFSDYHSELNMSSLELGDSALYFCASSLEAGSYYGYTFGSGTRLTVV.

The V gene is TRBV28, the J gene TRBJ2-4, with D possibly being TRBD2 (6 bases). The CDR3 is 15 amino acids. Between the trimmed V and J ends, which lost 6 bases and 4 bases, there was a span of 16 bases. Germline V CDR1 and CDR2: MDHEN, SYDVKM. The DNA of the CDR3 is TGTGCCAGCAGGACCAGGAGGGCAGAAAAAAACATTCAGTACTTC. The encoded protein is CASRTRRAEKNIQYF.

CDR3 amino acids: CAWSLINGGTEAFF. DNA of the CDR3: TGTGCCTGGAGCCTTATAAATGGAGGGACTGAAGCTTTCTTT. The gene calls are TRBV30 and TRBJ1-1; no definite D call. The CDR3 is 14 residues long. Germline loops: CDR1 GTSNPN, CDR2 SVGIG (reference sequence). V was pared by 3 bases and J by 5 bases, with 16 bases between.

This clone was recorded only once. The V call is TRBV27, the J call TRBJ1-1, with 9 bases lining up with TRBD1. CDR1 is MNHEY and CDR2 is SMNVEV in the germline V gene (reference sequence). The CDR3 is 13 residues long. Trimming removed 6 bases from V and 4 bases from J; junction bases left unmatched: 3. CDR3 region: CASRGQGGTEAFF. CDR3 bases: TGTGCCAGCAGGGGACAGGGAGGCACTGAAGCTTTCTTT.

The CDR3 DNA follows: TGTGCCAGCAGCCAAGCGACGGCGGGCAATCAGCCCCAGCATTTT. This encodes CASSQATAGNQPQHF. The chain is built from TRBV3-1 (or the pseudogene TRBV3-2) and TRBJ1-5; D not certain. CDR1 is LGHDT, CDR2 YNNKEL, per germline (reference sequence). This CDR3 is built from 15 residues. Deletions cut 1 base from V and 2 bases from J, with 9 bases between.

This chain links TRBV10-3 with TRBJ2-3, with 8 bases that match TRBD2. Trimming removed 8 bases from V and 1 base from J; junction bases left unmatched: 5. This CDR3 region has 14 residues. Germline-derived CDR1 and CDR2 are ENHRY and SYGVKD. CDR3 residues: CAIRSGGGTDTQYF. The CDR3, as DNA: TGTGCCATCCGAAGCGGGGGTGGCACAGATACGCAGTATTTT.

This clone was seen a handful of times. This chain connects TRBV7-8 to TRBJ1-1; TRBD1 aligns across 7 bases. Germline V lookup: CDR1 SGHVS, CDR2 FQNEAQ. V lost 1 base, J lost 1 base, and 6 bases stayed unmatched. The CDR3 has 16 amino acids. CDR3: CASSLVTGATNTEAFF. The CDR3 region has the DNA TGTGCCAGCAGCTTAGTTACAGGGGCGACGAACACTGAAGCTTTCTTT.

The V and J genes are TRBV27 and TRBJ2-3; 9 bases agree with TRBD2. The CDR3 totals 15 residues. V shed 8 bases and J 2 bases; nucleotides not matched to a gene: 8. The germline V gene encodes CDR1 MNHEY and CDR2 SMNVEV (reference sequence). CDR3 amino acids: CASGTGTSLTDTQYF. CDR3 DNA sequence: TGTGCCAGCGGGACCGGGACTAGCCTCACAGATACGCAGTATTTT.

The V gene is TRBV6-5, the J gene TRBJ1-6; perhaps TRBD1 as D (5 bases). CDR1 MNHEY and CDR2 SVGAGI come from the germline V gene. Trimming removed 6 bases at V and 5 bases at J, with 14 bases between. This CDR3 is built from 15 residues. CDR3 sequence reads: CASSRDFPDNSPLHF. The CDR3 DNA reads as TGTGCCAGCAGCAGGGACTTCCCAGATAATTCACCCCTCCACTTT.

The chain combines TRBV6-6 with TRBJ2-7; 7 bases fit TRBD1. Looked up from germline, CDR1 is MNHNY and CDR2 is SVGAGI (reference sequence). Losses at the gene ends were 7 bases for V and 3 bases for J; bases not matched to a gene: 15. The CDR3 is 16 residues long. CDR3 nucleotide sequence: TGTGCCAGCACTCCCTCAGGGGGTGCAGGGCACTACGAGCAGTACTTC. Amino acid sequence: CASTPSGGAGHYEQYF.

This clone appeared a single time. The J gene is TRBJ1-5, the V gene TRBV3-1 (or the pseudogene TRBV3-2), with 7 nucleotides matching TRBD1. V shed 1 base and J 2 bases; nucleotides not matched to a gene: 8. Germline lookup yields CDR1 LGHDT and CDR2 YNNKEL (reference sequence). The CDR3 runs 17 residues. DNA of the CDR3: TGTGCCAGCAGCCAAGGGAAGGGGGCGGCTGGCAATCAGCCCCAGCATTTT. Protein sequence: CASSQGKGAAGNQPQHF.

V and J are TRBV25-1 and TRBJ1-4; TRBD1 is a possible D gene (5 bases). CDR3 length: 14 amino acids. Looked up from germline, CDR1 is MGHDK and CDR2 is SYGVNS. Trimming took off 2 bases at V and 7 bases at J, with 11 bases between the two ends. Here the CDR3 DNA reads TGTGCCAGCAGTGAAGTGGGGCCGGGTGAAAAACTGTTTTTT. This encodes CASSEVGPGEKLFF.

This chain joins TRBV9 and TRBJ2-1, with 9 bases that match TRBD2. CDR3 length: 14 amino acids. Germline V gene sequence: CDR1 SGDLS, CDR2 YYNGEE. V lost 2 bases and J lost 14; bases outside the gene matches: 11. The CDR3 DNA reads TGTGCCAGCAGCGTTACTGGCGGGAGGGCAGAAGAGTTCTTC. Translation: CASSVTGGRAEEFF.

The CDR3 DNA follows: TGTGCCAGCAGTTACGTCTCAGCGGGAGACACTGAAGCTTTCTTT. This encodes CASSYVSAGDTEAFF. The V call is TRBV6-5, the J call TRBJ1-1, with D uncertain. From germline, CDR1 is MNHEY and CDR2 SVGAGI. Deletions cut 2 bases from V and 3 bases from J, with 13 bases between. CDR3 size: 15 residues.

The chain carries TRBV4-1 and TRBJ2-5; D possibly corresponds to TRBD1 (7 bases). V was shortened by 1 base and J by 3 bases, with 12 bases between the two germline ends. Germline CDR1 MGHRA, CDR2 YSYEKL. This CDR3 comprises 15 residues. The CDR3 sequence is CASSQGGTVKETQYF. CDR3 sequence (DNA): TGCGCCAGCAGCCAAGGCGGGACAGTTAAAGAGACCCAGTACTTC.

V and J are TRBV19 and TRBJ2-5; D gene uncertain. This CDR3 spans 13 amino acids. V lost 3 bases and J 5 bases, leaving 10 bases between the germline ends. Germline V gene sequence: CDR1 LNHDA, CDR2 SQIVND (reference sequence). The CDR3 is CASSITAVETQYF. CDR3 in DNA: TGTGCCAGTAGTATCACAGCAGTGGAGACCCAGTACTTC.

This chain links TRBV19 with TRBJ2-3, with D unresolved. The V gene lost 3 bases and the J gene lost 3 bases, with 4 bases spanning the gap. Germline loops: CDR1 LNHDA, CDR2 SQIVND (reference sequence). There are 12 residues in the CDR3. CDR3 protein: CASSISTDTQYF. CDR3 bases: TGTGCCAGTAGTATTTCGACAGATACGCAGTATTTT.

This clone was counted a few times. The chain carries TRBV28 and TRBJ2-6; D is ambiguous. The CDR3 is made up of 15 amino acids. Germline-derived CDR1 and CDR2 are MDHEN and SYDVKM. Between the trimmed V and J ends, which lost 5 bases and 0 bases, there was a span of 8 bases. The DNA for the CDR3 is TGTGCCAGCAGTGGAGCCCGCTCTGGGGCCAACGTCCTGACTTTC. This codes for CASSGARSGANVLTF.

J is TRBJ2-5 and V is TRBV7-6; 11 positions agree with TRBD1. This CDR3 contains 16 residues. Per germline, CDR1 SGHVS and CDR2 FNYEAQ. J lost 4 bases, V lost 5 bases, and 9 bases had no gene match. The CDR3 sequence: CASSRWGQGVRETQYF. CDR3 DNA: TGTGCCAGCAGCCGATGGGGACAGGGGGTAAGAGAGACCCAGTACTTC.

The CDR3 DNA is TGTGCCAGCACCACAGGTACGAGTGGAAACACCATATATTTT. Amino acid sequence: CASTTGTSGNTIYF. This chain uses TRBV9 with TRBJ1-3; the D gene is possibly TRBD1 (5 bases). Germline CDR1 is SGDLS and CDR2 is YYNGEE. The CDR3 is 14 amino acids. Trimming shortened V by 6 bases and J by 3 bases, and 13 bases separated the two germline ends.

The chain couples TRBV5-4 to TRBJ2-1; 7 nucleotides align to TRBD2. CDR3 size: 14 residues. CDR1 is SGHNT and CDR2 is YYREEE in the germline V gene (reference sequence). V lost 4 bases to trimming and J lost 5 bases; unmatched junction nucleotides: 6. CDR3 sequence: CASSLAREDNEQFF. DNA of the CDR3: TGTGCCAGCAGCCTGGCCCGGGAGGACAATGAGCAGTTCTTC.